The next 20 T cell receptor beta chains were all read from a single sample in a study of cytomegalovirus exposure and HLA in healthy donors. In the PCR, 60 Vbeta and 13 Jbeta primers were used. Data came from immunoSEQ multiplex PCR; TCRdb stores just in-frame clones and leaves some out. In the table there are 150,000 to 200,000 clones, about 75% of which are singletons. Material for sequencing was PBMCs. The receptors derive from a man aged 40-50 years in good health and CMV-seropositive.

The chain recombines TRBV7-2 with TRBJ2-4; 8 positions match TRBD2. CDR1 is SGHTA and CDR2 is FQGNSA in the germline V gene. CDR3 length: 15 amino acids. J was trimmed by 7 bases and V by 1 base; bases with no gene match: 6. The CDR3 region is CASSLGGSGSNIQYF. The CDR3 DNA follows: TGTGCCAGCAGCTTAGGTGGCAGCGGGAGCAACATTCAGTACTTC.

This clone occurred a few times. The CDR3 reads CASSIGSSGQETQYF. The DNA for the CDR3 is TGCGCCAGCAGTATTGGGTCGAGCGGGCAAGAGACCCAGTACTTC. The chain links TRBV5-1 to TRBJ2-5; D may be TRBD2 (6 bases). Germline loops: CDR1 SGHRS, CDR2 YFSETQ. The length of the CDR3 is 15 residues. Trimming pared 5 bases from V and 2 bases from J, leaving 16 bases between. Full variable domain (rest looked up from reference TRBV5-1 and TRBJ2-5): KAGVTQTPRYLIKTRGQQVTLSCSPISGHRSVSWYQQTPGQGLQFLFEYFSETQRNKGNFPGRFSGRQFSNSRSEMNVSTLELGDSALYLCASSIGSSGQETQYFGPGTRLLVL.

V is TRBV7-3 and J is TRBJ2-2; TRBD1 agrees at 8 bases. After removal of 5 bases from V and 4 bases from J, the junction contained 9 bases not matched to a gene. CDR3 length: 16 residues. Looked up from germline, CDR1 is SGHTA and CDR2 is FQGTGA. The CDR3 sequence: CASSNGQGGGTGELFF. The CDR3 DNA reads TGTGCCAGCAGCAACGGACAGGGCGGTGGCACCGGGGAGCTGTTTTTT.

V usage is TRBV5-1 and J usage is TRBJ2-3; D might be TRBD1 (5 bases). Germline V CDR1 and CDR2: SGHRS, YFSETQ. The CDR3 runs 18 residues. Trimming removed 3 bases at V and 2 bases at J, with 22 bases between. Here the CDR3 reads CASSSIYSTGSDTDTQYF. CDR3 sequence (DNA): TGCGCCAGCAGCTCTATCTATTCTACAGGTTCTGACACAGATACGCAGTATTTT.

The rearrangement joins TRBV5-1 to TRBJ2-1; 8 bases map to TRBD1. The CDR3 loop spans 14 amino acids. The germline V gene has CDR1 SGHRS and CDR2 YFSETQ. V gave up 4 bases and J gave up 9 bases; unmatched junction bases: 9. The chain's CDR3 is CASSLTRTGFEQFF. Written as DNA, the CDR3 is TGCGCCAGCAGCCTTACTCGGACAGGGTTTGAGCAGTTCTTC.

The CDR3 reads CATKGQMNTEAFF. The CDR3 DNA sequence: TGTGCCACCAAGGGGCAGATGAACACTGAAGCTTTCTTT. The rearrangement uses TRBV19 and TRBJ1-1, with D tentatively TRBD1 (5 bases). The ends were cut back, 10 bases at V and 0 bases at J, with 12 bases in the middle. CDR3 length: 13 amino acids. Germline V gene sequence: CDR1 LNHDA, CDR2 SQIVND (reference sequence).

The chain uses TRBV7-2 and TRBJ2-5, with 14 bases fitting TRBD2. J was trimmed by 4 bases and V by 2 bases; bases with no gene match: 6. The germline CDR1 and CDR2 sequences are SGHTA and FQGNSA. There are 17 residues in the CDR3. The CDR3 DNA is TGTGCCAGCAGCTTAACGACTAGCGGGAGGGCCAGAGAGACCCAGTACTTC. As protein: CASSLTTSGRARETQYF.

The chain has TRBV18 and TRBJ2-7, with 10 bases aligning to TRBD2. Germline V gene sequence: CDR1 KGHSH, CDR2 LQKENI. The CDR3 is 15 residues long. Trimming took 5 bases from V and 6 from J; bases not matched to a gene: 10. In nucleotides, the CDR3 is TGTGCCAGCTCAGATACCCTAGCGGGAGTCAGCGAGCAGTACTTC. As protein: CASSDTLAGVSEQYF.

This rearrangement joins TRBV5-1 to TRBJ2-7; 9 bases agree with TRBD1. The CDR3 sequence is 13 residues long. V shed 0 bases, J shed 7 bases, and the junction held 2 bases outside the gene matches. Germline CDR1 and CDR2: SGHRS and YFSETQ. CDR3: CASSLGDRAEQYF. For the CDR3, the DNA is TGCGCCAGCAGCTTGGGGGACAGGGCGGAGCAGTACTTC.

This CDR3 is CASSAGFGNTIYF. CDR3 nucleotide sequence: TGTGCCAGCAGCGCAGGGTTTGGAAACACCATATATTTT. The genes are TRBV7-3 and TRBJ1-3; weak D call: TRBD1 (5 bases). Trimming stripped 5 bases from V and 3 bases from J, with 8 bases between. CDR1 is SGHTA and CDR2 is FQGTGA in the germline V gene. The CDR3 loop spans 13 amino acids.

This sequence joins TRBV5-4 and TRBJ2-2; 8 bases line up with TRBD1. The trim removed 6 bases at V and 4 bases at J, leaving 11 bases unmatched. From germline, CDR1 is SGHNT and CDR2 YYREEE (reference sequence). This CDR3 spans 16 amino acids. In DNA form, the CDR3 reads TGTGCCAGCAATACTAAGACAGGGGTCGGCACCGGGGAGCTGTTTTTT. It specifies CASNTKTGVGTGELFF.

This CDR3 is CASSLGQGGFLGANVLTF. In DNA, the CDR3 is TGTGCCAGTAGCCTCGGACAGGGTGGATTTTTGGGGGCCAACGTCCTGACTTTC. The rearrangement links TRBV19 to TRBJ2-6, with 8 nucleotides matching TRBD1. V lost 6 bases to trimming and J lost 4 bases; unmatched junction nucleotides: 14. CDR1 is LNHDA, CDR2 SQIVND, per germline (reference sequence). CDR3 length equals 18 residues.

The chain links TRBV5-6 to TRBJ2-2; possibly TRBD2 for D (5 bases). Between the trimmed V and J ends, which lost 0 bases and 5 bases, there was a span of 8 bases. The CDR3 spans 14 residues. Looked up from germline, CDR1 is SGHDT and CDR2 is YYEEEE. CDR3 bases: TGTGCCAGCAGCTTGGTCCGGGGTACCGGGGAGCTGTTTTTT. This encodes CASSLVRGTGELFF.

The gene calls are TRBV28 and TRBJ2-5, with D maybe TRBD2 (5 bases). The CDR3 extends over 15 amino acids. V was trimmed by 6 bases and J by 0 bases, leaving 14 bases between them. CDR1 MDHEN and CDR2 SYDVKM come from the germline V gene. Here the CDR3 DNA reads TGTGCCAGCAGCCCCGGTGGACTCAACCAAGAGACCCAGTACTTC. The encoded protein is CASSPGGLNQETQYF.

This clone has more than one count but fewer than ten. The rearrangement uses TRBV6-5 and TRBJ2-1; the D is unclear. The length of the CDR3 is 15 residues. The germline V gene encodes CDR1 MNHEY and CDR2 SVGAGI. V gave up 2 bases and J gave up 4 bases, with 12 bases separating them. Written as DNA, the CDR3 is TGTGCCAGCAGTTACCGCGACGCGGTGTACAATGAGCAGTTCTTC. It yields the protein CASSYRDAVYNEQFF.

The CDR3 coding sequence is TGTGCCAGCAGCTTAGGCGGACAGGGGTTGTCCTACGAGCAGTACTTC. It encodes CASSLGGQGLSYEQYF. The genes are TRBV11-3 and TRBJ2-7, with 9 bases that match TRBD1. Germline-derived CDR1 and CDR2 are SGHNT and YENEEA. The CDR3 is 16 amino acids. Trimming took 1 base from V and 1 from J; bases not matched to a gene: 5.

This clone was detected a few times. The rearrangement joins TRBV18 to TRBJ2-1; 13 bases are a match to TRBD2. V shed 5 bases and J 8 bases; nucleotides not matched to a gene: 6. The germline V gene has CDR1 KGHSH and CDR2 LQKENI. The CDR3 loop spans 15 amino acids. CDR3: CASSSRTSGRHEQFF. CDR3 nucleotide sequence: TGTGCCAGCTCATCTCGGACTAGCGGGAGACATGAGCAGTTCTTC. Combining the CDR3 with reference TRBV18 and TRBJ2-1 gives the whole variable domain NAGVMQNPRHLVRRRGQEARLRCSPMKGHSHVYWYRQLPEEGLKFMVYLQKENIIDESGMPKERFSAEFPKEGPSILRIQQVVRGDSAAYFCASSSRTSGRHEQFFGPGTRLTVL.

The gene calls are TRBV7-2 and TRBJ1-1; D not certain. Trimming removed 5 bases from V and 5 bases from J, with 15 bases in between. CDR1 is SGHTA, CDR2 FQGNSA, per germline. The CDR3 spans 14 residues. This chain's CDR3 is CASSVDSRGTEAFF. CDR3 nucleotides: TGTGCCAGCAGCGTGGACTCACGAGGGACTGAAGCTTTCTTT.

This clone was detected once. One end of the junction does not line up with germline, which may come from a read error. Other DNA sequences in the sample encode the same CDR3. The chain has TRBV27 and TRBJ2-1, with TRBD1 identical over 7 bases. The CDR3 has 13 residues. CDR1 is MNHEY, CDR2 SMNVEV, per germline (reference sequence). The chain's CDR3 is CASSLRTGGEQFF. For the CDR3, the DNA is TGCGCCAGCAGTCTCAGGACAGGAGGAGAGCAGTTCTTC.

The chain recombines TRBV27 with TRBJ1-1, with D possibly matching TRBD1 (5 bases). The CDR3 is 11 amino acids. CDR1 and CDR2 (germline): MNHEY, SMNVEV (reference sequence). V shed 8 bases and J shed 3 bases, with 7 bases lying between them. The CDR3 protein is CASQGYTEAFF. The CDR3 DNA follows: TGTGCCAGCCAGGGATACACTGAAGCTTTCTTT.